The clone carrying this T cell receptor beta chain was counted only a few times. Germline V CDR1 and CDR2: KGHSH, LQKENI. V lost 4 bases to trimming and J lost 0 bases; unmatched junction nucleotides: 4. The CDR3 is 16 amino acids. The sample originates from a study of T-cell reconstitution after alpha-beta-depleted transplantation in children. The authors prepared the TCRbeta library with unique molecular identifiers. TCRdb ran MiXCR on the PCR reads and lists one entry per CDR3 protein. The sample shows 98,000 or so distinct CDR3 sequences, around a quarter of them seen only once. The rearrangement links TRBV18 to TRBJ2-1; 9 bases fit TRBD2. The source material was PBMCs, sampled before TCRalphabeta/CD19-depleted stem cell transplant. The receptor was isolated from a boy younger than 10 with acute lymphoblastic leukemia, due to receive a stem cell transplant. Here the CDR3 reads CASSQAGGSSYNEQFF. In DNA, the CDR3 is TGTGCCAGCTCACAAGCGGGAGGTAGCTCCTACAATGAGCAGTTCTTC. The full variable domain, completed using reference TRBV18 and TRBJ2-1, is NAGVMQNPRHLVRRRGQEARLRCSPMKGHSHVYWYRQLPEEGLKFMVYLQKENIIDESGMPKERFSAEFPKEGPSILRIQQVVRGDSAAYFCASSQAGGSSYNEQFFGPGTRLTVL.